This TCR beta chain was profiled in a study of CD8+ T cells in alopecia areata. The overall study: Treated patients were given oral tofacitinib, which was dosed at 5 to 10 mg twice daily. After 6 to 18 months of tofacitinib, follow-up continued 6 months off drug. Study conclusions and caveats: Scalp samples also yield sequences from resident alphabeta T cells of normal skin.

Germline CDR1 and CDR2: SGHDN and FVKESK. V was clipped by 4 bases and J by 4 bases, with 8 bases between them. This CDR3 contains 12 residues. Alopecia areata patients had lesional scalp punch biopsies and peripheral blood taken from them. This clone was counted only a few times. Its target is not known. Isolated RNA was reverse transcribed into cDNA used as the sequencing template. Sequenced by immunoSEQ multiplex PCR; TCRdb stores in-frame clones only, minus some. The sample shows around 65,000 clones, approximately 45% of them seen only once. This chain joins TRBV14 and TRBJ2-7, with a tentative D call TRBD1 (6 bases). This clonotype was sampled from a human donor with alopecia areata. Sample: CD8+ T cells sorted from blood, taken at week 0. The CDR3 bases are TGTGCCAGCAGCCTGCAGGGGTACGAGCAGTACTTC. Protein product: CASSLQGYEQYF.